The T cell receptor (beta chain) described here comes from a study of blood T cell repertoires in COVID-19. Overall study context: The samples span acute and convalescent COVID-19 from the United States, Italy and Spain. Sources were T cells, B-cell-depleted T cells, or PBMCs; the material itself was cDNA or gDNA.

Germline CDR1 SGHNT, CDR2 YYREEE (reference sequence). Between the trimmed V and J ends, which lost 6 bases and 7 bases, there was a span of 13 bases. The CDR3 has 13 residues. Original processing methods: Estimates of nucleated cell counts were drawn from the amplification of reference gene primers. TCRdb's table, derived via immunoSEQ multiplex PCR, lists solely in-frame clones and lacks some. V and J calls and clone size are those listed in that table; D and trimming were worked out from the DNA. This sample has approximately 10,000 clones, with 80% to 90% found just once. This chain uses TRBV5-4 with TRBJ1-4; D is possibly TRBD1 (5 bases). Material: peripheral blood. The sequence came from a human donor in a cohort sampled during active COVID-19. The CDR3 loop reads CASTAGGSEKLFF. The DNA for the CDR3 is TGTGCCAGCACGGCCGGGGGATCTGAAAAACTGTTTTTT.